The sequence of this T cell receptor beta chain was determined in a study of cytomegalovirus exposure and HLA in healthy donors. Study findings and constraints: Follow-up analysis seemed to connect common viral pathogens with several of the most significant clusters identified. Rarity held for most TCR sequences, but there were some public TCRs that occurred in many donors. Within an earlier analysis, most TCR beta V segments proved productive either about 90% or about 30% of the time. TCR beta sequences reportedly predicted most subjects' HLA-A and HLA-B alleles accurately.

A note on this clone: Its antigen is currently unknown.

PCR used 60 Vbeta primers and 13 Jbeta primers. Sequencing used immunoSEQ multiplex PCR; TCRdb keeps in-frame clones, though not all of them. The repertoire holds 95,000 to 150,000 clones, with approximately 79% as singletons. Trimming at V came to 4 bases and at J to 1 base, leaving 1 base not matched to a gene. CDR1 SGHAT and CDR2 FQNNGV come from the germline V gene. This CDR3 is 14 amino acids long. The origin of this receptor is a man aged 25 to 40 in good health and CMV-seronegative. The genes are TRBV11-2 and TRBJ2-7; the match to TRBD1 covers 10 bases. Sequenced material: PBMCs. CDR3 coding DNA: TGTGCCAGCAGCTGGGGACAGGGGTCCTACGAGCAGTACTTC. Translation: CASSWGQGSYEQYF. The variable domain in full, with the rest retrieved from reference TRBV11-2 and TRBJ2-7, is EAGVAQSPRYKIIEKRQSVAFWCNPISGHATLYWYQQILGQGPKLLIQFQNNGVVDDSQLPKDRFSAERLKGVDSTLKIQPAKLEDSAVYLCASSWGQGSYEQYFGPGTRLTVT.